The rows below give T cell receptor beta chains drawn from one sample of a study of control samples from healthy donors and cancer patients. Clones were read by immunoSEQ multiplex PCR, and TCRdb kept only the in-frame ones, dropping some. The sample includes some 150,000 clones, 96% seen only once; the top ten take under 1.2%. What was sequenced was blood. These receptors were obtained from a woman aged 30 to 39 in good health. CDR3s include the opening cysteine and the closing phenylalanine or tryptophan. Clone size is shown for a subset of rows, as once, few, many or a class of expanded clone.

clone size: once; V gene: TRBV3-1/TRBV3-2; J gene: TRBJ2-1; CDR3 protein: CASSQTGAGQFF
clone size: .; V gene: TRBV6-5; J gene: TRBJ2-1; CDR3 protein: CASSYSRPARKQFF
clone size: .; V gene: TRBV6-5; J gene: TRBJ1-4; CDR3 protein: CASSYSGQAFEKLFF
clone size: .; V gene: TRBV5-1; J gene: TRBJ2-1; CDR3 protein: CASSFQNNEQFF
clone size: .; V gene: TRBV27; J gene: TRBJ2-7; CDR3 protein: CASSLSGARYYEQYF
clone size: .; V gene: TRBV5-5; J gene: TRBJ1-1; CDR3 protein: CASSLVPGASGITEAFF
clone size: .; V gene: TRBV27; J gene: TRBJ2-3; CDR3 protein: CASSFGTGTSPADTQYF
clone size: .; V gene: TRBV5-1; J gene: TRBJ2-2; CDR3 protein: CASSFRTGGGTGELFF
clone size: .; V gene: TRBV24-1; J gene: TRBJ2-1; CDR3 protein: CATSGAGTPDYNEQFF
clone size: once; V gene: TRBV25-1; J gene: TRBJ2-2; CDR3 protein: CASRGQGPGELFF